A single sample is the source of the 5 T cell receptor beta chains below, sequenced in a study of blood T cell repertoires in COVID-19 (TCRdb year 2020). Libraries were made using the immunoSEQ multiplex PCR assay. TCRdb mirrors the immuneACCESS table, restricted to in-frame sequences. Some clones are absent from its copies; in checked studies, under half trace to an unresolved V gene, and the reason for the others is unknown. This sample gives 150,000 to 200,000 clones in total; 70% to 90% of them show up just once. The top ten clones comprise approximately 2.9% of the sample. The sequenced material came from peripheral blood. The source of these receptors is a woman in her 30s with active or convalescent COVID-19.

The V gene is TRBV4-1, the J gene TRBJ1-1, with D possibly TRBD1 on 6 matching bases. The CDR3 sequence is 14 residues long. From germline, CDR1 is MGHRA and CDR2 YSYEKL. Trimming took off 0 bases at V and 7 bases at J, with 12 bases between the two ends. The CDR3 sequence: CASSQEIRGYEAFF. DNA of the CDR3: TGCGCCAGCAGCCAAGAGATCAGGGGATATGAAGCTTTCTTT.

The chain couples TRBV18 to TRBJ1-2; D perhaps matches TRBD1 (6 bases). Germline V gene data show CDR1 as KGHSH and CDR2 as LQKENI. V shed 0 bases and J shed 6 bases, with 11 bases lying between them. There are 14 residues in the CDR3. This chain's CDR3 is CASSPPSGANGYTF. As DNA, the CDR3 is TGTGCCAGCTCACCACCGTCAGGGGCGAATGGCTACACCTTC.

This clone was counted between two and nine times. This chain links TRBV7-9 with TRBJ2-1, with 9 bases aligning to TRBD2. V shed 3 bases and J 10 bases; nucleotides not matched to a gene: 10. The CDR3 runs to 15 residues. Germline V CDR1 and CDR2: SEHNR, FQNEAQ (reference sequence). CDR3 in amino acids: CASSFLAGAGGEQFF. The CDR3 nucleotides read TGTGCCAGCAGCTTCCTAGCGGGTGCGGGAGGGGAGCAGTTCTTC.

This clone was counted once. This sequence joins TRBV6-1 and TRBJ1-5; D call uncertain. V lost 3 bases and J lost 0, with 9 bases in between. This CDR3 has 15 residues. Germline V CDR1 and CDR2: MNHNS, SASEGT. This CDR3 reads CASSDIRYSNQPQHF. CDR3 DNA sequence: TGTGCCAGCAGTGATATCAGGTATAGCAATCAGCCCCAGCATTTT.

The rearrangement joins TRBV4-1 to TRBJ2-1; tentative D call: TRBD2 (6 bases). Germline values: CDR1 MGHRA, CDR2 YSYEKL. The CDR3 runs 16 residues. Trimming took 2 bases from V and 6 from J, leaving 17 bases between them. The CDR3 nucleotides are TGCGCCAGCAGCCAATGGGGAACGGGAGAGCTCAATGAGCAGTTCTTC. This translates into CASSQWGTGELNEQFF.